Following are 17 T cell receptor beta chains from one sample sequenced in a study of CD8 T cells in ankylosing spondylitis. TCRdb reprocessed the 5' RACE reads with MiXCR, giving one entry per CDR3 protein. The sample lists 150,000 or so distinct CDR3 sequences, more than 9% occurring once. The material sequenced was blood, either unsorted or a sorted T cell fraction (not recorded which). All receptors come from a male donor with ankylosing spondylitis or in good health (not recorded which).

The table lists this clonotype with many counts. The chain is built from TRBV28 and TRBJ1-5, with 7 bases aligning to TRBD1. With V trimmed by 6 bases and J by 6 bases, 14 bases remained unmatched. CDR3 length: 16 amino acids. Germline V gene data show CDR1 as MDHEN and CDR2 as SYDVKM. CDR3 bases: TGTGCCAGCAGCCTCATTCGACAGGGAGCCATTCAGCCCCAGCATTTT. It specifies CASSLIRQGAIQPQHF.

This clonotype has a handful of counts. One end of the junction varies from germline; a read error may be responsible. This chain connects TRBV12-3 or TRBV12-4 to TRBJ2-2; TRBD2 agrees at 8 bases. The CDR3 has 15 residues. The CDR3 nucleotides read TGTGCCAGCCGTTTAGCGGGACAAAACACCGGGGAGCTGTTTTTT. It codes for CASRLAGQNTGELFF.

The sample holds a few counts of this clonotype. This chain joins TRBV11-2 and TRBJ2-7, with D perhaps matching TRBD1 (5 bases). V lost 2 bases and J 8 bases, leaving 13 bases between the germline ends. Germline V lookup: CDR1 SGHAT, CDR2 FQNNGV. This CDR3 is 13 amino acids long. The CDR3 region is CASSLRHPGQQYF. The CDR3 nucleotides read TGTGCCAGCAGCTTACGACACCCAGGGCAGCAGTACTTC.

A few counts support this clonotype. The genes are TRBV28 and TRBJ2-7, with D possibly being TRBD2 (6 bases). Trimming took off 2 bases at V and 6 bases at J, with 11 bases between the two ends. The CDR3 runs to 13 residues. From germline, CDR1 is MDHEN and CDR2 SYDVKM. This chain's CDR3 is CASSLTRDSEQYF. Here the CDR3 DNA reads TGTGCCAGCAGTTTAACCCGGGACTCCGAGCAGTACTTC.

This clonotype was seen at least ten times. V usage is TRBV6-2 or TRBV6-3 and J usage is TRBJ2-3; D is ambiguous. Per germline, CDR1 MNHEY and CDR2 SVGEGT. V lost 6 bases and J 2 bases, leaving 18 bases between the germline ends. The CDR3 consists of 16 residues. The CDR3: CASSARRRIHTDTQYF. DNA for the CDR3: TGTGCCAGCAGCGCCCGCAGACGGATTCACACAGATACGCAGTATTTT.

This clonotype was found many times. The chain links TRBV28 to TRBJ1-5; no clear D gene. Per the germline V gene, CDR1 is MDHEN and CDR2 is SYDVKM. This CDR3 comprises 13 residues. Trimming stripped 10 bases from V and 4 bases from J, with 14 bases between. The CDR3 region has the DNA TGTGCCACCACCGGGAGCCCTAATCAGCCCCAGCATTTT. Protein product: CATTGSPNQPQHF.

The sample holds a few counts of this clonotype. The V call is TRBV27, the J call TRBJ1-1, with 7 positions matching TRBD1. Germline V CDR1 and CDR2: MNHEY, SMNVEV (reference sequence). The V segment lost 1 base and the J segment 1 base; nucleotides outside the gene matches: 9. The CDR3 covers 17 residues. The CDR3 protein is CASSLFSVGTENTEAFF. DNA of the CDR3: TGTGCCAGCAGTTTATTTAGCGTCGGGACAGAGAACACTGAAGCTTTCTTT.

This clonotype has at least ten counts. The genes are TRBV10-3 and TRBJ2-3; 10 bases match TRBD1. Per germline, CDR1 ENHRY and CDR2 SYGVKD. The CDR3 spans 15 residues. The trim removed 4 bases at V and 6 bases at J, leaving 7 bases unmatched. The CDR3 bases are TGTGCCATCAGTGCGGGACAGGGGATATACGATACGCAGTATTTT. It codes for CAISAGQGIYDTQYF.

This clonotype was seen only a few times. This chain connects TRBV4-2 to TRBJ1-3; 7 bases map to TRBD1. V was pared by 0 bases and J by 0 bases, with 5 bases of the junction left unmatched. The CDR3 runs to 17 residues. CDR1 and CDR2 (germline): LGHNA, YNFKEQ. CDR3 sequence (DNA): TGTGCCAGCAGCCAAGAGCCCTCAGGGGGCTCTGGAAACACCATATATTTT. This gives the protein CASSQEPSGGSGNTIYF.

The rearrangement links TRBV7-9 to TRBJ2-3; the D gene is possibly TRBD1 (5 bases). V was cut by 2 bases and J by 2 bases, with 8 bases left in between. CDR3 size: 14 residues. In germline, CDR1 is SEHNR, CDR2 FQNEAQ (reference sequence). CDR3 coding DNA: TGTGCCAGCAGCTTAAAGACAGACACAGATACGCAGTATTTT. Translation gives CASSLKTDTDTQYF.

The sample holds a few counts of this clonotype. The V and J genes are TRBV7-2 and TRBJ2-7, with TRBD1 matching over 10 bases. Germline V CDR1 and CDR2: SGHTA, FQGNSA. V dropped 1 base and J dropped 5; count of bases not matched to a gene: 8. The CDR3 runs 16 residues. Here the CDR3 DNA reads TGTGCCAGCAGCTTAGGGGGGACAGGGGCCAGGAACGAGCAGTACTTC. Its protein product is CASSLGGTGARNEQYF.

This clonotype showed up many times. The rearrangement joins TRBV6-1 to TRBJ2-2; D remains ambiguous. The V gene's germline CDR1 is MNHNS and CDR2 SASEGT. CDR3 size: 15 residues. V was clipped by 8 bases and J by 7 bases, with 20 bases between them. The CDR3 DNA sequence: TGTGCCAGCGCGGAATCACCACTGTTACGCGGGGAGCTGTTTTTT. The encoded protein is CASAESPLLRGELFF.

J is TRBJ2-4 and V is TRBV7-2; maybe TRBD2 (6 bases). In germline, CDR1 is SGHTA, CDR2 FQGNSA. The CDR3 spans 15 residues. V was clipped by 4 bases and J by 6 bases, with 16 bases between them. The CDR3 DNA reads TGTGCCAGCAGCTCTCAGACTAGGTTAGGAAACATTCAGTACTTC. As protein: CASSSQTRLGNIQYF.

This clonotype was seen only a few times. The chain has TRBV5-1 and TRBJ2-5; D is unclear. Trimming stripped 0 bases from V and 4 bases from J, with 10 bases between. Germline assignment: CDR1 SGHRS and CDR2 YFSETQ. The CDR3 loop spans 14 amino acids. The CDR3 DNA sequence: TGCGCCAGCAGCTTGGTTGGGTACTCAGAGACCCAGTACTTC. Its protein product is CASSLVGYSETQYF.

The sample holds many counts of this clonotype. The J gene is TRBJ2-7, the V gene TRBV5-1; maybe TRBD2 (6 bases). This CDR3 has 16 residues. The V gene's germline CDR1 is SGHRS and CDR2 YFSETQ. V lost 0 bases to trimming and J lost 0 bases, with 13 bases between them. CDR3: CASSLDVGGPSYEQYF. CDR3 nucleotides: TGCGCCAGCAGCTTGGATGTCGGGGGACCCTCCTACGAGCAGTACTTC.

This clonotype came up many times. The chain links TRBV5-1 to TRBJ1-2; 8 bases match TRBD1. The CDR3 has 17 amino acids. Trimming took 0 bases from V and 4 from J; bases not matched to a gene: 11. The V gene's germline CDR1 is SGHRS and CDR2 YFSETQ. This CDR3 is CASSLVGQVAQGYGYTF. The CDR3 DNA sequence: TGCGCCAGCAGCTTGGTGGGACAGGTGGCCCAAGGCTATGGCTACACCTTC. Drawing the rest from reference TRBV5-1 and TRBJ1-2, the complete variable domain is KAGVTQTPRYLIKTRGQQVTLSCSPISGHRSVSWYQQTPGQGLQFLFEYFSETQRNKGNFPGRFSGRQFSNSRSEMNVSTLELGDSALYLCASSLVGQVAQGYGYTFGSGTRLTVV.

At least ten counts were recorded for this clonotype. The chain uses TRBV5-1 and TRBJ2-3, with TRBD1 identical over 9 bases. V lost 2 bases to trimming and J lost 3 bases; unmatched junction nucleotides: 4. The CDR3 runs to 15 residues. Germline CDR1 and CDR2: SGHRS and YFSETQ. This chain's CDR3 is CASSLTGGATDTQYF. CDR3 DNA sequence: TGCGCCAGCAGCTTAACAGGGGGCGCAACAGATACGCAGTATTTT.